This T cell receptor beta chain was captured in a study of blood T cells in healthy people across ages. V was clipped by 6 bases and J by 8 bases; unmatched bases: 8. CDR1 is MDHEN, CDR2 SYDVKM, per germline. This CDR3 is 14 amino acids long. Using a J-beta primer mix together with a sample-barcoded 5' primer, a second PCR was run for roughly 6 to 11 cycles. Each TCR beta cDNA got a 12-nucleotide random molecular identifier. MiXCR, run by TCRdb on the 5' RACE reads, gives a single entry per CDR3 protein. Of roughly 1,700,000 distinct CDR3 sequences listed, 28% were seen once; the top ten hold about 8%.

The receptor comes from a woman aged 30 to 39 in good health. The sample was blood. The chain combines TRBV28 with TRBJ2-1; 9 bases are a match to TRBD1. CDR3 loop: CASSRTGAMDEQFF. The CDR3 DNA sequence: TGTGCCAGCAGCCGGACAGGGGCTATGGATGAGCAGTTCTTC.